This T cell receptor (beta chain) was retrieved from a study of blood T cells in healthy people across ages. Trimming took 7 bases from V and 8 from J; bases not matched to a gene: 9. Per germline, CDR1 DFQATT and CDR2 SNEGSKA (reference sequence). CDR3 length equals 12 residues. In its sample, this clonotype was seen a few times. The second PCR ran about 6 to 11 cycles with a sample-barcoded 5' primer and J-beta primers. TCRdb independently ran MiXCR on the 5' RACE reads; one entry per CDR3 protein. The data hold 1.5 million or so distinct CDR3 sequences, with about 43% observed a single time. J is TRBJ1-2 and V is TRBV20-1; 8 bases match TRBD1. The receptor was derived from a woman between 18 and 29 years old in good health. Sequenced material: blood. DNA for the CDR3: TGCAGTGATCGACAGGGGTCGCGGGGCTACACCTTC. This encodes CSDRQGSRGYTF.